Included here is one TCR beta chain sequence, with context. This sample is drawn from a study of blood T cell repertoires in COVID-19. Study context: Samples came from the United States, Italy and Spain, spanning acute and convalescent COVID-19. The analysed material was cDNA or gDNA that came from T cells, B-cell-depleted T cells, or PBMCs.

Trimming took 2 bases from V and 6 from J; bases not matched to a gene: 3. The germline V gene has CDR1 SGHTA and CDR2 FQGNSA. This CDR3 comprises 14 residues. Original processing methods: Nucleated cell counts were estimated from reference gene primer amplification. The repertoire was sequenced with immunoSEQ multiplex PCR; TCRdb's copy has only in-frame clones and lacks some. Clone size and V and J calls were adopted from that table, with D and trimming inferred from the DNA. The table has approximately 75,000 clones, 75% to 85% seen once. The chain links TRBV7-2 to TRBJ2-3; 9 bases line up with TRBD2. The sample consisted of peripheral blood. The clonotype comes from a woman between 50 and 59 years old with acute or convalescent COVID-19. The CDR3 is CASSLRAGGDTQYF. As DNA, the CDR3 is TGTGCCAGCAGCTTAAGGGCGGGGGGGGATACGCAGTATTTT.